The clone carrying this TCR beta chain has only a few counts. What it binds is not known. A second roughly 6 to 11 cycle PCR used barcoded and J-beta primers. Sequencing yielded, for each sample, at least 3 million paired-end reads carrying CDR3. One entry per CDR3 protein, called by TCRdb with MiXCR from the 5' RACE reads. There are around 870,000 distinct CDR3 sequences in the sample; 29% occur only once, and around 16% lies in the top ten. The sample originates from a study of blood T cells in healthy people across ages. Researchers report isolating at least 7 million PBMCs per sample. Whole-study results and caveats: Roughly linear declines in TCR beta diversity per million T cells occurred with age.

The TCR originated in an elderly woman in good health. The sequenced sample was blood.

The CDR3 region is CASSLVRRLNTEAFF. The CDR3 DNA reads TGTGCCAGCAGCTTAGTTAGAAGGCTGAACACTGAAGCTTTCTTT. This chain links TRBV7-2 with TRBJ1-1; D not certain. Between the trimmed V and J ends, which lost 1 base and 0 bases, there was a span of 9 bases. CDR1 is SGHTA and CDR2 is FQGNSA in the germline V gene. This CDR3 spans 15 amino acids.